A selection of T cell receptor beta chains follows, all from one sample in a study of tumor-infiltrating lymphocytes in primary liver carcinoma. TCRdb re-analysed the multiplex PCR reads in MiXCR, keeping a single row per CDR3 protein. The repertoire holds over 25,000 distinct CDR3 sequences, nearly 80% seen once, with just over 45% in the top ten. The specimen sequenced was liver tumor tissue from sampling region 3. All receptors come from a man in his forties with primary liver carcinoma and hepatitis B virus infection. Each CDR3 is given without its conserved first and last residue. Size tells how often a clone was seen (once, few, many) or the class of an expanded clone, and some rows leave it out.

TRBJ2-7 12 TRBV6-6 medium-sized ASSLSSGSYEQY
TRBJ2-7 10 TRBV12-3/TRBV12-4 . ASISGPYEQY
TRBJ2-7 11 TRBV14 . ASSTRGSYEQC
TRBJ2-7 12 TRBV6-5 . VSPSGTGYIEQY
TRBJ1-1 10 TRBV6-2/TRBV6-3 . ASSYIDIEAF
TRBJ2-7 14 TRBV11-3 . ASSGGGLLRFYEQY
TRBJ2-6 13 TRBV7-9 . ASNPGVSGANVLT
TRBJ2-5 14 TRBV11-2 . VNGQTPDGGKETQY
TRBJ1-1 14 TRBV4-2 few ASSQDRGRGQADAF
TRBJ2-7 12 TRBV28 . ASNLDAGAYEQY
TRBJ2-3 14 TRBV6-6 once VSSYRGDPKGETQY
TRBJ2-3 13 TRBV11-2 . ASSTGTRDTDAQY
TRBJ1-2 12 TRBV4-1 . ASSQGVRNYGHT
TRBJ1-5 11 TRBV11-2 once TSSLGSGQSQH
TRBJ1-2 12 TRBV5-5 once TSSHGQAHYGYT
TRBJ1-2 12 TRBV5-1 . ASSFCGGQRGYT
TRBJ2-5 12 TRBV11-1 . ASSGQVEMETRY
TRBJ2-6 15 TRBV4-3 . ACSQVARGAGANVLT
TRBJ2-1 12 TRBV6-2/TRBV6-3 . ANSYQRECPWQF
TRBJ2-7 14 TRBV11-2 . ASSFIQGTMHNEQC
TRBJ2-1 12 TRBV6-1 once ASTGSLIYNEQF
TRBJ2-5 11 TRBV29-1 . SGFTQGMKSQY
TRBJ2-1 14 TRBV12-3/TRBV12-4 . ASSPPGLAGLDEQF
TRBJ2-3 12 TRBV9 . ASSIAGAADTQY
TRBJ2-5 14 TRBV11-2 . ASSQTPGGGNGTQY
TRBJ2-1 9 TRBV29-1 . SAHGYNEHS
TRBJ1-1 12 TRBV5-6 . VCSLQGLNTEAF
TRBJ2-1 14 TRBV11-2 . ASSLELPAGMNEQF
TRBJ2-5 13 TRBV15 many ATSRDGLVGETQY
TRBJ2-7 15 TRBV5-6 . ASSIRLVGVISYEQY
TRBJ1-5 11 TRBV30 . PWRKTDNQPQH
TRBJ1-2 12 TRBV4-1 . ASSQWDRNFGYT
TRBJ2-5 13 TRBV28 many ASSLFGGIQETQY
TRBJ2-3 14 TRBV7-8 few ASNLADRGPADTQY
TRBJ2-5 14 TRBV11-2 . ASSQTPGRGKETQY
. 10 TRBV28 . ASRNYCQPQY
TRBJ2-2 13 TRBV28 . TGSLFGAGPGELF
TRBJ2-7 16 TRBV28 . ASSLLLGVTGETYEQY
TRBJ1-1 14 TRBV6-2/TRBV6-3 . ASSLNLQGKNTEAF
TRBJ1-5 11 TRBV11-2 . ASGLDSGQTPH
TRBJ1-5 12 TRBV4-3 . SSSQDHSNQPQH
TRBJ2-7 13 TRBV4-3 . ASSQERENPYEQY
TRBJ2-3 16 TRBV4-2 . VSSQVVLLAGATDTHY
TRBJ1-2 14 TRBV7-9 . ASSPEVRLFQYGYT
TRBJ2-7 14 TRBV5-1 . ASSLGQVRVIYEQY
TRBJ1-6 12 TRBV5-1 . TSRAGQNVTPLH
TRBJ2-2 12 TRBV6-1 few ASRGTGGAGELF
TRBJ1-4 14 TRBV11-2 . ASINTPGETNEKLF
TRBJ2-1 15 TRBV7-8 . ASSLLGGSGRINEQF
TRBJ1-1 13 TRBV28 . PSSDPRGLSTEAI
TRBJ2-1 13 TRBV5-5 once ASSLDFPSYNEQL